A selection of T cell receptor beta chains follows, all from one sample in a study of vaccination effects on CD4 cells after COVID-19. The data were produced by immunoSEQ multiplex PCR, yet TCRdb's version contains in-frame clones alone and is incomplete. The sample shows around 47,000 clones, around 70% of them seen only once. The antigens for these receptors are not known. The source material was CD4+ T cells from PBMCs cultured without peptide, sampled after COVID-19 vaccination. All receptors derive from a human donor who received a COVID-19 vaccine. Both conserved end residues are part of each CDR3. Each record gives: clone size, V gene, J gene, D gene, CDR3 protein, CDR3 DNA. A D gene is named only where the DNA matches it firmly. Size values are once, few and many counts, or a class for expanded clones, and some rows have none.

clone_size: -
v_call: TRBV21-1
j_call: TRBJ2-4
d_call: -
cdr3_aa: CASSKSEGAAKNIQYF
cdr3_nt: TGTGCCAGCAGCAAATCGGAGGGGGCCGCCAAAAACATTCAGTACTTC

clone_size: -
v_call: TRBV4-1
j_call: TRBJ2-6
d_call: TRBD1
cdr3_aa: CASSQGQGTGANVLTF
cdr3_nt: TGCGCCAGCAGCCAGGGACAGGGGACTGGGGCCAACGTCCTGACTTTC

clone_size: -
v_call: TRBV14
j_call: TRBJ1-2
d_call: -
cdr3_aa: CASSQDWGPYGYTF
cdr3_nt: TGTGCCAGCAGCCAAGACTGGGGGCCCTATGGCTACACCTTC

clone_size: -
v_call: TRBV3-1/TRBV3-2
j_call: TRBJ1-2
d_call: -
cdr3_aa: CASSQVLTGYTF
cdr3_nt: TGTGCCAGCAGCCAAGTCTTGACGGGCTACACCTTC

clone_size: -
v_call: TRBV6-5
j_call: TRBJ1-4
d_call: TRBD1
cdr3_aa: CASSPDRVQKLFF
cdr3_nt: TGTGCCAGCAGTCCGGACAGGGTGCAAAAACTGTTTTTT

clone_size: few
v_call: TRBV21-1
j_call: TRBJ2-1
d_call: -
cdr3_aa: CASSKVRTGGGYNEQFF
cdr3_nt: TGTGCCAGCAGCAAAGTTAGGACAGGGGGAGGATACAATGAGCAGTTCTTC

clone_size: few
v_call: TRBV5-1
j_call: TRBJ1-1
d_call: TRBD1
cdr3_aa: CASSYWTGNTEAFF
cdr3_nt: TGCGCCAGCAGCTATTGGACAGGGAACACTGAAGCTTTCTTT

clone_size: -
v_call: TRBV27
j_call: TRBJ2-1
d_call: -
cdr3_aa: CASSLRTAYHNEQFF
cdr3_nt: TGTGCCAGCAGTTTACGGACAGCCTACCACAATGAGCAGTTCTTC

clone_size: -
v_call: TRBV5-6
j_call: TRBJ2-1
d_call: TRBD2
cdr3_aa: CASSSGLAGVGGAYNEQFF
cdr3_nt: TGTGCCAGCAGCTCGGGACTAGCGGGAGTAGGGGGGGCCTACAATGAGCAGTTCTTC

clone_size: few
v_call: TRBV2
j_call: TRBJ2-2
d_call: TRBD1
cdr3_aa: CASSPQGENTGELFF
cdr3_nt: TGTGCCAGCAGCCCCCAGGGGGAGAACACCGGGGAGCTGTTTTTT

clone_size: once
v_call: TRBV27
j_call: TRBJ1-1
d_call: TRBD1
cdr3_aa: CASSLYPGTGSSNTEAFF
cdr3_nt: TGTGCCAGCAGTTTATACCCTGGGACAGGGTCCTCGAACACTGAAGCTTTCTTT

clone_size: -
v_call: TRBV5-1
j_call: TRBJ2-7
d_call: -
cdr3_aa: CASSLVGSWYEQYF
cdr3_nt: TGCGCCAGCAGCTTGGTAGGCTCCTGGTACGAGCAGTACTTC

clone_size: -
v_call: TRBV15
j_call: TRBJ2-3
d_call: TRBD2
cdr3_aa: CATSRVSAGLVNTQYF
cdr3_nt: TGTGCCACCAGCAGAGTGTCGGCGGGACTAGTCAATACGCAGTATTTT

clone_size: few
v_call: TRBV7-5
j_call: TRBJ2-7
d_call: -
cdr3_aa: CVRSFATTPYEQYF
cdr3_nt: TGTGTCAGAAGCTTTGCCACCACCCCCTACGAGCAGTACTTC

clone_size: once
v_call: TRBV7-2
j_call: TRBJ1-6
d_call: -
cdr3_aa: CASSRWVNSPLHF
cdr3_nt: TGTGCCAGCAGCCGCTGGGTTAATTCACCCCTCCACTTT

clone_size: -
v_call: TRBV5-6
j_call: TRBJ2-1
d_call: -
cdr3_aa: CASSLGILSANEQFF
cdr3_nt: TGTGCCAGCAGCTTGGGGATCCTTAGCGCCAATGAGCAGTTCTTC

clone_size: -
v_call: TRBV3-1/TRBV3-2
j_call: TRBJ2-1
d_call: -
cdr3_aa: CASSPRSAVNEQFF
cdr3_nt: TGTGCCAGCAGCCCACGCTCGGCGGTCAATGAGCAGTTCTTC

clone_size: -
v_call: TRBV11-2
j_call: TRBJ1-1
d_call: TRBD1
cdr3_aa: CASRGDSPIAFF
cdr3_nt: TGTGCCAGCAGGGGGGACAGCCCAATAGCTTTCTTT

clone_size: -
v_call: TRBV3-1/TRBV3-2
j_call: TRBJ1-1
d_call: -
cdr3_aa: CASSPSGVEAFF
cdr3_nt: TGTGCCAGCAGCCCCTCCGGGGTTGAAGCTTTCTTT

clone_size: -
v_call: TRBV19
j_call: TRBJ2-5
d_call: TRBD2
cdr3_aa: CASSMTSGRETQYF
cdr3_nt: TGTGCCAGTAGTATGACTAGCGGGAGAGAGACCCAGTACTTC

clone_size: -
v_call: TRBV30
j_call: TRBJ1-3
d_call: -
cdr3_aa: CAWSVARVSASGNTIYF
cdr3_nt: TGTGCCTGGAGTGTAGCTCGTGTTTCAGCCTCTGGAAACACCATATATTTT

clone_size: -
v_call: TRBV10-2
j_call: TRBJ2-7
d_call: TRBD2
cdr3_aa: CASLLAGTYEQYF
cdr3_nt: TGCGCCAGCTTACTAGCGGGAACCTACGAGCAGTACTTC

clone_size: -
v_call: TRBV6-5
j_call: TRBJ1-6
d_call: -
cdr3_aa: CASRGGAGESPLHF
cdr3_nt: TGTGCCAGCAGGGGGGGAGCAGGGGAATCACCCCTCCACTTT

clone_size: -
v_call: TRBV18
j_call: TRBJ2-1
d_call: -
cdr3_aa: CASSLAGARNEQFF
cdr3_nt: TGTGCCAGCTCACTAGCAGGGGCAAGGAATGAGCAGTTCTTC

clone_size: -
v_call: TRBV27
j_call: TRBJ2-7
d_call: -
cdr3_aa: CASSSWITDEQYF
cdr3_nt: TGTGCCAGCAGTTCCTGGATCACCGACGAGCAGTACTTC

clone_size: -
v_call: TRBV27
j_call: TRBJ2-3
d_call: -
cdr3_aa: CASSTITDTQYF
cdr3_nt: TGTGCCAGCAGTACCATCACAGATACGCAGTATTTT

clone_size: -
v_call: TRBV19
j_call: TRBJ2-5
d_call: TRBD1
cdr3_aa: CASSTGGQETQYF
cdr3_nt: TGTGCCAGTAGCACAGGGGGGCAAGAGACCCAGTACTTC

clone_size: -
v_call: TRBV9
j_call: TRBJ2-4
d_call: -
cdr3_aa: CASSPRSDGYIQYF
cdr3_nt: TGTGCCAGCAGCCCCCGGTCCGACGGGTACATTCAGTACTTC

clone_size: few
v_call: TRBV5-1
j_call: TRBJ1-3
d_call: TRBD1
cdr3_aa: CASRAGTGSGNTIYF
cdr3_nt: TGCGCCAGCAGAGCCGGGACAGGGTCCGGAAACACCATATATTTT

clone_size: -
v_call: TRBV6-1
j_call: TRBJ2-4
d_call: -
cdr3_aa: CASSEERMGSIQYF
cdr3_nt: TGTGCCAGCAGTGAAGAAAGGATGGGGAGCATTCAGTACTTC

clone_size: -
v_call: TRBV29-1
j_call: TRBJ2-7
d_call: -
cdr3_aa: CSVKGADISYEQYF
cdr3_nt: TGCAGCGTTAAGGGTGCGGACATATCCTACGAGCAGTACTTC

clone_size: few
v_call: TRBV4-1
j_call: TRBJ1-1
d_call: -
cdr3_aa: CASSPNTENTEAFF
cdr3_nt: TGCGCCAGCAGCCCTAACACCGAAAACACTGAAGCTTTCTTT

clone_size: once
v_call: TRBV19
j_call: TRBJ2-7
d_call: -
cdr3_aa: CASSIQGSIHEQYF
cdr3_nt: TGTGCCAGTAGTATCCAGGGGAGTATCCACGAGCAGTACTTC

clone_size: few
v_call: TRBV3-1/TRBV3-2
j_call: TRBJ2-3
d_call: -
cdr3_aa: CASSQVGGSTDTQYF
cdr3_nt: TGTGCCAGCAGCCAAGTGGGGGGATCCACAGATACGCAGTATTTT

clone_size: -
v_call: TRBV6-6
j_call: TRBJ1-2
d_call: -
cdr3_aa: CASSYLGNYGYTF
cdr3_nt: TGTGCCAGCAGTTACCTAGGGAACTATGGCTACACCTTC

clone_size: -
v_call: TRBV18
j_call: TRBJ2-5
d_call: TRBD2
cdr3_aa: CASSPPGLGGYETQYF
cdr3_nt: TGTGCCAGCTCACCGCCGGGACTAGGAGGGTACGAGACCCAGTACTTC

clone_size: -
v_call: TRBV15
j_call: TRBJ2-7
d_call: TRBD2
cdr3_aa: CATSRAEASGAYEQYF
cdr3_nt: TGTGCCACCAGCAGAGCTGAAGCTAGCGGGGCCTACGAGCAGTACTTC

clone_size: -
v_call: TRBV29-1
j_call: TRBJ2-7
d_call: TRBD2
cdr3_aa: CSVEGLGTSGDYEQYF
cdr3_nt: TGCAGCGTTGAAGGCTTAGGGACTAGCGGGGACTACGAGCAGTACTTC

clone_size: -
v_call: TRBV7-8
j_call: TRBJ2-2
d_call: -
cdr3_aa: CASSLLGGHTGELFF
cdr3_nt: TGTGCCAGCAGCTTACTCGGGGGCCACACCGGGGAGCTGTTTTTT

clone_size: -
v_call: TRBV24-1
j_call: TRBJ1-2
d_call: TRBD1
cdr3_aa: CATSDGAGGESGYTF
cdr3_nt: TGTGCCACCAGTGACGGGGCAGGGGGTGAGAGTGGCTACACCTTC

clone_size: -
v_call: TRBV11-2
j_call: TRBJ1-2
d_call: -
cdr3_aa: CASSSGPNYGYTF
cdr3_nt: TGTGCCAGCAGCTCGGGCCCAAACTATGGCTACACCTTC

clone_size: few
v_call: TRBV4-1
j_call: TRBJ1-4
d_call: -
cdr3_aa: CASSQGDRIGTNNEKLFF
cdr3_nt: TGCGCCAGCAGCCAAGGAGATCGTATCGGGACAAATAATGAAAAACTGTTTTTT

clone_size: -
v_call: TRBV5-4
j_call: TRBJ1-1
d_call: TRBD1
cdr3_aa: CASSLDRETEAFF
cdr3_nt: TGTGCCAGCAGCCTGGACAGGGAAACTGAAGCTTTCTTT

clone_size: -
v_call: TRBV18
j_call: TRBJ2-2
d_call: -
cdr3_aa: CASSPKGFGELFF
cdr3_nt: TGTGCCAGCTCACCAAAGGGTTTCGGGGAGCTGTTTTTT

clone_size: once
v_call: TRBV29-1
j_call: TRBJ1-2
d_call: -
cdr3_aa: CSVWGNYGYTF
cdr3_nt: TGCAGCGTATGGGGTAACTATGGCTACACCTTC

clone_size: -
v_call: TRBV27
j_call: TRBJ2-7
d_call: -
cdr3_aa: CASSFNFRGSSYEQYF
cdr3_nt: TGTGCCAGCAGTTTTAACTTCCGTGGGAGTTCCTACGAGCAGTACTTC

clone_size: -
v_call: TRBV9
j_call: TRBJ1-2
d_call: -
cdr3_aa: CASSVNPPTAYGYTF
cdr3_nt: TGTGCCAGCAGCGTAAACCCCCCGACAGCCTATGGCTACACCTTC

clone_size: -
v_call: TRBV15
j_call: TRBJ2-6
d_call: TRBD1
cdr3_aa: CASRDSLSGANVLTF
cdr3_nt: TGTGCCAGCCGGGACAGCCTCTCTGGGGCCAACGTCCTGACTTTC

clone_size: -
v_call: TRBV3-1/TRBV3-2
j_call: TRBJ1-1
d_call: -
cdr3_aa: CASSQVVTEKAFF
cdr3_nt: TGTGCCAGCAGCCAAGTTGTTACAGAGAAAGCTTTCTTT

clone_size: once
v_call: TRBV9
j_call: TRBJ1-5
d_call: TRBD1
cdr3_aa: CASSVYLGTGDFGDQPQHF
cdr3_nt: TGTGCCAGCAGCGTATATCTTGGGACAGGGGATTTCGGAGATCAGCCCCAGCATTTT

clone_size: -
v_call: TRBV5-1
j_call: TRBJ2-1
d_call: TRBD2
cdr3_aa: CASSLGPLAGGYNEQFF
cdr3_nt: TGCGCCAGCAGCTTGGGGCCTCTAGCGGGGGGTTACAATGAGCAGTTCTTC

clone_size: -
v_call: TRBV12-3/TRBV12-4
j_call: TRBJ1-3
d_call: -
cdr3_aa: CASSSNTENTIYF
cdr3_nt: TGTGCCAGCAGTTCGAATACAGAAAACACCATATATTTT

clone_size: -
v_call: TRBV5-5
j_call: TRBJ1-5
d_call: TRBD1
cdr3_aa: CASSLALDRGQPQHF
cdr3_nt: TGTGCCAGCAGCTTGGCCCTGGACAGGGGCCAGCCCCAGCATTTT

clone_size: -
v_call: TRBV30
j_call: TRBJ2-7
d_call: -
cdr3_aa: CAVERKLGEQYF
cdr3_nt: TGTGCCGTAGAAAGAAAGTTGGGGGAGCAGTACTTC

clone_size: -
v_call: TRBV4-1
j_call: TRBJ2-5
d_call: -
cdr3_aa: CASSPTLAETQYF
cdr3_nt: TGCGCCAGCAGCCCAACCCTAGCGGAGACCCAGTACTTC